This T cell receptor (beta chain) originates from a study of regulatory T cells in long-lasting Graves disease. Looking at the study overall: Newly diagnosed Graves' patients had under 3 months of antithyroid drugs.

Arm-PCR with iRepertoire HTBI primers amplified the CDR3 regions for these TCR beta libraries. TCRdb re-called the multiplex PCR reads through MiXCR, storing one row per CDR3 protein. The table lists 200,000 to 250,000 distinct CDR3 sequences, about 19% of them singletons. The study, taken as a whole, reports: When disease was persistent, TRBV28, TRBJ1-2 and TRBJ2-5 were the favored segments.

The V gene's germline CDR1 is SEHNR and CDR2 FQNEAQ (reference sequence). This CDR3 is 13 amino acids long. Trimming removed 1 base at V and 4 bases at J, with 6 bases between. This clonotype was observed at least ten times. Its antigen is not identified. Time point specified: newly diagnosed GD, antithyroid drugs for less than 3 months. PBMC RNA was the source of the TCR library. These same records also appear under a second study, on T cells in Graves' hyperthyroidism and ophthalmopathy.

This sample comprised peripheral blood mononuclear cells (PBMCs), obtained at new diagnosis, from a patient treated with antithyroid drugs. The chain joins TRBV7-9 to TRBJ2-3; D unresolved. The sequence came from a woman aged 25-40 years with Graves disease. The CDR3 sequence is CASSLESADTQYF. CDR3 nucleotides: TGTGCCAGCAGCTTAGAATCCGCAGATACGCAGTATTTT.